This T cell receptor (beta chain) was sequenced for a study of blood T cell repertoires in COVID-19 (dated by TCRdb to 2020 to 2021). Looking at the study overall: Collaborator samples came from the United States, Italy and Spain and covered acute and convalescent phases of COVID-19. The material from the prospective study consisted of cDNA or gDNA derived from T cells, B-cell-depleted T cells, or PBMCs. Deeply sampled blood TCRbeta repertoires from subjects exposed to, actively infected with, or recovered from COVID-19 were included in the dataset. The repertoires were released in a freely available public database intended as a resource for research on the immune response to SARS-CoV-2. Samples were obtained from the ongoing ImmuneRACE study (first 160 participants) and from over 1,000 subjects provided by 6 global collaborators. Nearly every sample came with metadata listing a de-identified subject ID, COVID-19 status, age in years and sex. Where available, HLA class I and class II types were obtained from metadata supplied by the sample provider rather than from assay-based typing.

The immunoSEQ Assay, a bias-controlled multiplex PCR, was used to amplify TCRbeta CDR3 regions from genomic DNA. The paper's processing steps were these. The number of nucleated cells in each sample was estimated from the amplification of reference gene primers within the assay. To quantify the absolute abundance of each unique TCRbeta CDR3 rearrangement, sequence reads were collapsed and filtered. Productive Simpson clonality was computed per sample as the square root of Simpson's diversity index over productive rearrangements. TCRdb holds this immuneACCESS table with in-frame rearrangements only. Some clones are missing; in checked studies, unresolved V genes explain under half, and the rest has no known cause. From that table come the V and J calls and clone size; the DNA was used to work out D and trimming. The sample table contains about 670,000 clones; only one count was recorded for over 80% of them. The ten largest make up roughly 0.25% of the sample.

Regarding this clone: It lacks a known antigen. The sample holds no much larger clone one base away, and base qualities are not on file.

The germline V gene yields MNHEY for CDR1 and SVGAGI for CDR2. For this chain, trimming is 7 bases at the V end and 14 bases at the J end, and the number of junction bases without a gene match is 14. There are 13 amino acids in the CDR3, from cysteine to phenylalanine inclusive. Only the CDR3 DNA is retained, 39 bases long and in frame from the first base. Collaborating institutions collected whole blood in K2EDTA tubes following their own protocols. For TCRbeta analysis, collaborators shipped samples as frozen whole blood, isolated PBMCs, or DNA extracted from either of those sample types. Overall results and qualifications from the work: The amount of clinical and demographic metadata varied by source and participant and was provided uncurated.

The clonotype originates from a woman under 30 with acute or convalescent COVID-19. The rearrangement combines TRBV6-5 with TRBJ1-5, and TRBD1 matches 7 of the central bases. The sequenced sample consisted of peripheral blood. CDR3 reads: CASTTTTGSVKHF. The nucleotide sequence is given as TGTGCCAGCACTACTACGACAGGGTCCGTCAAGCATTTT.